Reported below is one T cell receptor (beta chain). The record originates from a study of blood T cell repertoires in COVID-19. Study background: Donors in the United States, Italy and Spain gave samples during acute or convalescent COVID-19. PBMCs, B-cell-depleted T cells, or T cells were the source of the cDNA or gDNA that made up the material.

The assay was immunoSEQ multiplex PCR, and TCRdb's table has in-frame clones only and misses some. Of 150,000 to 180,000 clones listed, 75% to 90% were seen once; the top ten hold over 2%. CDR1 and CDR2 from the germline V gene are MDHEN and SYDVKM. Trimming shortened V by 5 bases and J by 7 bases, and 9 bases separated the two germline ends. The CDR3 length is 12 residues. The sample comprised peripheral blood. The rearrangement uses TRBV28 and TRBJ2-1; no definite D call. The source of this sequence is a woman in her seventies with acute or convalescent COVID-19. This chain's CDR3 is CASSPGRNEQFF. Written as DNA, the CDR3 is TGTGCCAGCAGTCCAGGCAGGAATGAGCAGTTCTTC.